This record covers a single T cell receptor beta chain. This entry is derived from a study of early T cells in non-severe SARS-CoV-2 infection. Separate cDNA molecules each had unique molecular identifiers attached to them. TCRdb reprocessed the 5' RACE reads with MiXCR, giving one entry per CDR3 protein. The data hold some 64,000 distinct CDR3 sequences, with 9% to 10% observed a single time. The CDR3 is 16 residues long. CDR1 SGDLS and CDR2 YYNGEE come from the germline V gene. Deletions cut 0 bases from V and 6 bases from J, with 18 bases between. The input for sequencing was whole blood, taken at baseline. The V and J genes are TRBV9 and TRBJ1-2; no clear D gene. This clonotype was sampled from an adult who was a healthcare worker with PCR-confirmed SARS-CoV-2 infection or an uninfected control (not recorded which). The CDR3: CASSVGVGASWNGYTF. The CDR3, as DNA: TGTGCCAGCAGCGTAGGTGTGGGAGCGTCCTGGAATGGCTACACCTTC. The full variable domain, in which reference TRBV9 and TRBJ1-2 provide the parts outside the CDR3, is DSGVTQTPKHLITATGQRVTLRCSPRSGDLSVYWYQQSLDQGLQFLIQYYNGEERAKGNILERFSAQQFPDLHSELNLSSLELGDSALYFCASSVGVGASWNGYTFGSGTRLTVV.